This TCR beta chain was captured by sequencing in a study of vaccination and CD4 T cells after COVID-19. In the study overall: By nasal swab PCR, the convalescent patients were SARS-CoV-2 positive, with 9 or 10 mild cases and one severe. Cells were stimulated with overlapping spike peptide pools from SARS-CoV-2, HCoV-NL63, HCoV-OC43 and HCoV-229E.

Treatment reported: approximately 10-day PBMC culture with coronavirus spike peptide pools or control peptides (ViraFEST assay). ViraFEST enlarged antigen-specific T cell populations with peptide pools and afterwards sequenced TCRs. At the Johns Hopkins FTIC core, DNA taken from cultured CD4+ T cells was sequenced by way of the Oncomine TCR Beta short-read assay. Via MiXCR, TCRdb re-called the PCR reads, giving one row per CDR3 protein. The sample includes under 25,000 distinct CDR3 sequences, under 30% of them seen just once. V was pared by 8 bases and J by 1 base, with 11 bases between. The CDR3 consists of 13 residues. This clonotype was counted a few times. Its antigen is still unknown.

Sequenced sample: cultured CD4+ T cells from blood. This receptor was obtained from a human donor with COVID-19. This chain joins TRBV12-3 or TRBV12-4 and TRBJ2-5; D ambiguous. The CDR3 region has the DNA TGTGCCAGCGGAACGGACGGCCAAGAGACCCAGTACTTC. Encoded protein: CASGTDGQETQYF.